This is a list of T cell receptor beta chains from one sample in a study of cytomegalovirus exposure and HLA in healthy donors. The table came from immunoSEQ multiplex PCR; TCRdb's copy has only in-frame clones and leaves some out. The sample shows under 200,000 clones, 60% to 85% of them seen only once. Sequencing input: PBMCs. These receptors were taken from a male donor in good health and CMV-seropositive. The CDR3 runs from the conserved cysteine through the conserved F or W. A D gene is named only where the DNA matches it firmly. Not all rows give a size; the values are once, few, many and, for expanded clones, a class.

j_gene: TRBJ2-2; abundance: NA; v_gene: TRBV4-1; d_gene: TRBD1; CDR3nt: TGCGCCAGCAGCCAAGTGGGGACAGGTAGAACCGGGGAGCTGTTTTTT; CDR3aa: CASSQVGTGRTGELFF
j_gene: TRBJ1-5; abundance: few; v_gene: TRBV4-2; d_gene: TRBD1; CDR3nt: TGTGCCAGCAGCCAAGAAGAGGGGGCCCACACTCAGCCCCAGCATTTT; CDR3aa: CASSQEEGAHTQPQHF
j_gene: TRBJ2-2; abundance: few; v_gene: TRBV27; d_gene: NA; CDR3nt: TGTGCCAGCAGTTTTCGCGGGGCCGGGACCGGGGAGCTGTTTTTT; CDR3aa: CASSFRGAGTGELFF
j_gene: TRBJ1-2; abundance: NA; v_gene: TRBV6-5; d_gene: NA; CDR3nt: TGTGCCAGCAGTTACTCCCCGGCGGGGGTAGGCTACACCTTC; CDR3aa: CASSYSPAGVGYTF
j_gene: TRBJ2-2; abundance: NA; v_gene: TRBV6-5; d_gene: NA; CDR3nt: TGTGCCAGCAGCTCCGAACGACAGTACACCGGGGAGCTGTTTTTT; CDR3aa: CASSSERQYTGELFF
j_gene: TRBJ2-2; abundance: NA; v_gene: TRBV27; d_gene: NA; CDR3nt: TGTGCCAGCAGTTTACCGGGGGACGGGACCGGGGAGCTGTTTTTT; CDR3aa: CASSLPGDGTGELFF
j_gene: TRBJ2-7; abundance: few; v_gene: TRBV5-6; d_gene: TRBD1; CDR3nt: TGTGCCAGCAGCCCAGGAACAGGGGAAGGGGGCGAGCAGTACTTC; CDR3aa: CASSPGTGEGGEQYF
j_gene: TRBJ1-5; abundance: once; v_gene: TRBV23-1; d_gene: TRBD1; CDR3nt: TGCGCCAGCAGTCAGCTCGGGACAGGGGAAGATCAGCCCCAGCATTTT; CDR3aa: CASSQLGTGEDQPQHF
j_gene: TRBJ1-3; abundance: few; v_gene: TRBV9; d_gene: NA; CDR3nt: TGTGCCAGCAGCGTAACAGCTATCTACTCTGGAAACACCATATATTTT; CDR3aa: CASSVTAIYSGNTIYF
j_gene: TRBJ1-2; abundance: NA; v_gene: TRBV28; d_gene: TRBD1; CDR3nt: TGTGCCATCCCAAACCTGGACAGGGGAGGCTATGGCTACACCTTC; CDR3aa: CAIPNLDRGGYGYTF
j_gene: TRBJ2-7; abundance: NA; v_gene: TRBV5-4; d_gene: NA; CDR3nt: TGTGCCAGCAGCCCTAGTTTGTCGCCCTCCTACGAGCAGTACTTC; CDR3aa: CASSPSLSPSYEQYF
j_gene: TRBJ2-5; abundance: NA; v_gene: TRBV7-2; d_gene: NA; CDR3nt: TGTGCCAGCAGCGTGGACACATCCCAAGAGACCCAGTACTTC; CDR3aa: CASSVDTSQETQYF
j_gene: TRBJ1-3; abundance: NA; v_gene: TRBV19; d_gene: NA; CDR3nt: TGTGCCAGTAGTACAACCACAGGGCTAGGAAACACCATATATTTT; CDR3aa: CASSTTTGLGNTIYF
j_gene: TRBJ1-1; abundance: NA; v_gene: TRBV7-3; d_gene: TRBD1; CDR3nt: TGTGCCAGCAGCCTAAGTGCCAGGGGGACTGAAGCTTTCTTT; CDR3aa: CASSLSARGTEAFF
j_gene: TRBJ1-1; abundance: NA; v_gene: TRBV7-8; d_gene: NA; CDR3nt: TGTGCCAGCAGCTTAGTTCCCCAGGGGGAAGCTTTCTTT; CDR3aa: CASSLVPQGEAFF
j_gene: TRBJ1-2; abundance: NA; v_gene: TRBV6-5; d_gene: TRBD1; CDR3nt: TGTGCCAGCAGTTACGCCGGGACAGGGAAGGGCTACACCTTC; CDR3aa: CASSYAGTGKGYTF
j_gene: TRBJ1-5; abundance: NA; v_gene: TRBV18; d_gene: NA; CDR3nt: TGTGCCAGCTCACTCGGAGGAGGAGAGGATCAGCCCCAGCATTTT; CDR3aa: CASSLGGGEDQPQHF
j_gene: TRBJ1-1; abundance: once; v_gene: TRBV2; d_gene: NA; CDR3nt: TGTGCCAGCAGTCCCGGGGAGGGGCGAAAAGCTTTCTTT; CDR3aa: CASSPGEGRKAFF
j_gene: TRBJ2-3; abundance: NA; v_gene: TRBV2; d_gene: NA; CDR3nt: TGTGCCAGCAGTCAACGGAGCCTCGATGTGAGCACAGATACGCAGTATTTT; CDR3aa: CASSQRSLDVSTDTQYF